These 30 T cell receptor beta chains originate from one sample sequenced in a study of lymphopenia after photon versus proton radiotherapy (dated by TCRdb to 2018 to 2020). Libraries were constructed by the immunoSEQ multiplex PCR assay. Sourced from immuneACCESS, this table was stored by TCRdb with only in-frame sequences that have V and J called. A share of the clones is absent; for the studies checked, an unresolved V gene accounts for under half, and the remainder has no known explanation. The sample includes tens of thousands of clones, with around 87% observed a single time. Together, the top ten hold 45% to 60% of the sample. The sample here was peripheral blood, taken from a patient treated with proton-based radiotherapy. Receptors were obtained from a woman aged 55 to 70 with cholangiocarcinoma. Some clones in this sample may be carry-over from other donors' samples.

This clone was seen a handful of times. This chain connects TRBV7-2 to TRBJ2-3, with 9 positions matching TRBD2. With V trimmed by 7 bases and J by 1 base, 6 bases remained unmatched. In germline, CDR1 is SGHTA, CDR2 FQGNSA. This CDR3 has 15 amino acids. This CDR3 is CASTRGTSRTDTQYF. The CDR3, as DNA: TGTGCCAGCACCCGAGGGACTAGCCGCACAGATACGCAGTATTTT.

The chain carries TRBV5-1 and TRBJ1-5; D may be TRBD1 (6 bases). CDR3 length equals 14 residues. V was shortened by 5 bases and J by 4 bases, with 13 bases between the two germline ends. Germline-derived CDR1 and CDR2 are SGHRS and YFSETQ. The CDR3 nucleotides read TGCGCCAGCAGTCCACAGGGTCGGAATCAGCCCCAGCATTTT. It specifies CASSPQGRNQPQHF.

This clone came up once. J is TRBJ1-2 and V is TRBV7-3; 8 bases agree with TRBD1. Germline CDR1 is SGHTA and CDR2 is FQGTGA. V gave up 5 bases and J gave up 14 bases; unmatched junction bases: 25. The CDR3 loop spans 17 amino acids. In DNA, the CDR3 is TGTGCCAGCAGCAAAACTAGCGGGGAATACAGGGGGTATCTTATAACCTTC. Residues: CASSKTSGEYRGYLITF.

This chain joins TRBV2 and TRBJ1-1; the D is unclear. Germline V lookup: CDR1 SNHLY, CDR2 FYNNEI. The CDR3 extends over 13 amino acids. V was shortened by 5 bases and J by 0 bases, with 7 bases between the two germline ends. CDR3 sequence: CASSSLMNTEAFF. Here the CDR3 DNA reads TGTGCCAGCAGTAGTCTAATGAACACTGAAGCTTTCTTT.

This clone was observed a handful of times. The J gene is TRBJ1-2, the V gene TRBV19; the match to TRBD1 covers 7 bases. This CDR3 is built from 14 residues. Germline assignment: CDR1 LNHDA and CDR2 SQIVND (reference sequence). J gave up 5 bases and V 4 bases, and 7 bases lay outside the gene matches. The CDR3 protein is CASSKGDSPYGYTF. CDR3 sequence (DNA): TGTGCCAGTAGTAAAGGGGACAGCCCGTATGGCTACACCTTC.

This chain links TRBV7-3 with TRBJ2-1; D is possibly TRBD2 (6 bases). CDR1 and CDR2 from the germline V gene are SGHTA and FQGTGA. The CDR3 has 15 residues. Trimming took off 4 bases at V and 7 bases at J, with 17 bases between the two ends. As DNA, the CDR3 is TGTGCCAGCAGCTATACCGGGACTTCGGGGAATGAGCAGTTCTTC. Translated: CASSYTGTSGNEQFF.

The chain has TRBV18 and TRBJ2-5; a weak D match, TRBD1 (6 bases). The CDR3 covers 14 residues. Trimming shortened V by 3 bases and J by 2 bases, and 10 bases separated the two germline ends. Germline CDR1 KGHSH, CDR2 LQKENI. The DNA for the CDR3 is TGTGCCAGCTCACCTAGGACAGCTCAAGAGACCCAGTACTTC. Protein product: CASSPRTAQETQYF. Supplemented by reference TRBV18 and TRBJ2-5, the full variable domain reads NAGVMQNPRHLVRRRGQEARLRCSPMKGHSHVYWYRQLPEEGLKFMVYLQKENIIDESGMPKERFSAEFPKEGPSILRIQQVVRGDSAAYFCASSPRTAQETQYFGPGTRLLVL.

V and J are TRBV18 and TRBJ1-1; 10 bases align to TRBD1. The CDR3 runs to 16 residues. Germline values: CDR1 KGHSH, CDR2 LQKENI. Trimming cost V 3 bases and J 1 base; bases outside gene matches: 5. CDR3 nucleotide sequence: TGTGCCAGCTCACCGGACAGGGGGAGGCCGAACACTGAAGCTTTCTTT. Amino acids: CASSPDRGRPNTEAFF.

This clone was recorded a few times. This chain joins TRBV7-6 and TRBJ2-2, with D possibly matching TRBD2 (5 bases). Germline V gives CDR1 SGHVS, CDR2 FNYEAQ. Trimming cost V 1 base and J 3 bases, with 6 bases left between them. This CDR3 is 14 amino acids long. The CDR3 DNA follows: TGTGCCAGCAGCTTAGGAGGGCACACCGGGGAGCTGTTTTTT. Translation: CASSLGGHTGELFF.

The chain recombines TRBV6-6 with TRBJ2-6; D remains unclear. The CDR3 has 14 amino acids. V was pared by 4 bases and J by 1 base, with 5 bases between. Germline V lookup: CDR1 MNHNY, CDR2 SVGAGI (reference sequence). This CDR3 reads CASSWGSGANVLTF. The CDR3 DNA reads TGTGCCAGCAGTTGGGGTTCTGGGGCCAACGTCCTGACTTTC.

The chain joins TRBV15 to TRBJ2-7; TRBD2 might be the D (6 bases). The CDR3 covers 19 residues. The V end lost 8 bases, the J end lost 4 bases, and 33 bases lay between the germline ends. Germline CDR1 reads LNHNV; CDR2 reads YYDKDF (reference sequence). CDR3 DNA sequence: TGTGCCACCGAGGGGTTAACGGGGGTACCCCCCCCTACGCAATACGAGCAGTACTTC. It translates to CATEGLTGVPPPTQYEQYF.

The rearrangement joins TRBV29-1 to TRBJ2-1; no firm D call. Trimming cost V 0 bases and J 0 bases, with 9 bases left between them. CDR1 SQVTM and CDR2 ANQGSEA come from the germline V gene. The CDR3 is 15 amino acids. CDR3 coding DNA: TGCAGCGTTGAAGAGTTGGCGCGCTCCTACAATGAGCAGTTCTTC. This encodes CSVEELARSYNEQFF.

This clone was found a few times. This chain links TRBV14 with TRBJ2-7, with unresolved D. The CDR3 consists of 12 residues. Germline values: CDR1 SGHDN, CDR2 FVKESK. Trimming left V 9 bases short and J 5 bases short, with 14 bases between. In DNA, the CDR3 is TGTGCCAGTAGTGAAGGTTGGGACGAGCAGTACTTC. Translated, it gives CASSEGWDEQYF.

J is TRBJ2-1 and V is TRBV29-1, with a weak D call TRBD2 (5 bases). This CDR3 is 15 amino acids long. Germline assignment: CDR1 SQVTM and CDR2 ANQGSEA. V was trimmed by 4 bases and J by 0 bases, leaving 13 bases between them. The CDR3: CSVGETLHSYNEQFF. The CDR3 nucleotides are TGCAGCGTTGGGGAGACTCTTCACTCCTACAATGAGCAGTTCTTC.

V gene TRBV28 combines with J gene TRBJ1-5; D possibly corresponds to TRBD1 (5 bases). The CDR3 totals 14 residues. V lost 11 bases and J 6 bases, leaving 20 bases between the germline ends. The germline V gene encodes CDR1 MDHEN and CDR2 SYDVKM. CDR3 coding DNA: TGTGCCGTGTCTGGCGCAGGGCATTTTCAGCCCCAGCATTTT. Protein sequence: CAVSGAGHFQPQHF.

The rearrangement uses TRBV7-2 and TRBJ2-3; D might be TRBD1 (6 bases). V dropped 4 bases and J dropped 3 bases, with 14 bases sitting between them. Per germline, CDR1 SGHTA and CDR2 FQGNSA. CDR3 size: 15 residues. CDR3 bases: TGTGCCAGCAGCTCCAACCGACAGGCAACAGATACGCAGTATTTT. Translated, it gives CASSSNRQATDTQYF.

The CDR3 region has the DNA TGTGCTAGTGGCCCACGGGGAACCTACAATGAGCAGTTCTTC. As protein: CASGPRGTYNEQFF. The J gene is TRBJ2-1, the V gene TRBV12-5; TRBD2 might be the D (5 bases). CDR1 is LGHNT, CDR2 FRNRAP, per germline. The V gene lost 6 bases and the J gene lost 2 bases, with 11 bases spanning the gap. This CDR3 is built from 14 residues.

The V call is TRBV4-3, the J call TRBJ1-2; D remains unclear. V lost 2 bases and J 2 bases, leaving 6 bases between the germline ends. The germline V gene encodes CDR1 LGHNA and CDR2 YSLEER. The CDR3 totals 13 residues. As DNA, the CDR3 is TGCGCCAGCAGCCAAAGGCAGAACTATGGCTACACCTTC. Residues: CASSQRQNYGYTF.

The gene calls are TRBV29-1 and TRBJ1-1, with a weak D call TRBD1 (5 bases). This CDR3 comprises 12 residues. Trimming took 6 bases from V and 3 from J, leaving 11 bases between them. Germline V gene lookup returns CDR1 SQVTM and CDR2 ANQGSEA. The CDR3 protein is CSVVAGHTEAFF. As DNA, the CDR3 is TGCAGCGTCGTGGCGGGGCACACTGAAGCTTTCTTT.

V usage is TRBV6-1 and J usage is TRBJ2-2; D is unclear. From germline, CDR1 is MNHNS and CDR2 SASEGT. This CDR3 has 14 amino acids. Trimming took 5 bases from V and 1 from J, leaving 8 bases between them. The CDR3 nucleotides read TGTGCCAGCAGTCCAGGCGTGAACACCGGGGAGCTGTTTTTT. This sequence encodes CASSPGVNTGELFF.

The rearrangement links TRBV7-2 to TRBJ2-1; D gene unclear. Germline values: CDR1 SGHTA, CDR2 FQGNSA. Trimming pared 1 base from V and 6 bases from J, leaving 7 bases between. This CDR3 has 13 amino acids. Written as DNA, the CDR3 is TGTGCCAGCAGCTTAGTTCCGCGCAATGAGCAGTTCTTC. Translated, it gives CASSLVPRNEQFF.

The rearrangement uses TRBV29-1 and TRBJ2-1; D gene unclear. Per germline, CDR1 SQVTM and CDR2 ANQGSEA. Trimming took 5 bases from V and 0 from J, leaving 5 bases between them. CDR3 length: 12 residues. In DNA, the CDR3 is TGCAGCGTTTTTAGCTCCTACAATGAGCAGTTCTTC. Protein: CSVFSSYNEQFF.

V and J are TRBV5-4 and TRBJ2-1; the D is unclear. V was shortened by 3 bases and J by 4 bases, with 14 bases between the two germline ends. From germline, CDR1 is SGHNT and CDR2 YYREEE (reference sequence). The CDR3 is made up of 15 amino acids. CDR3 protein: CASSSDGSSYNEQFF. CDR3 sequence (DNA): TGTGCCAGCAGCTCGGACGGCTCCAGTTACAATGAGCAGTTCTTC.

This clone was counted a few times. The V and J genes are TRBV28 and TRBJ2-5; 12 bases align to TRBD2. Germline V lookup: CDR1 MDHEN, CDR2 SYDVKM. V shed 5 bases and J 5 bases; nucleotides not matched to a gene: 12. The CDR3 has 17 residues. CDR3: CASSPETLAGGGETQYF. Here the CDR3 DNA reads TGTGCCAGCAGTCCGGAAACACTAGCGGGAGGAGGTGAGACCCAGTACTTC.

CDR3 bases: TGTGCCAGCAGCTTAATAGGGACAGGGGATTCGGATGAGCAGTACTTC. Translated: CASSLIGTGDSDEQYF. The chain carries TRBV5-4 and TRBJ2-7, with TRBD1 identical over 10 bases. Germline V CDR1 and CDR2: SGHNT, YYREEE (reference sequence). The V and J ends lost 2 bases and 7 bases, in that order; junction bases with no gene match: 12. This CDR3 contains 16 residues.

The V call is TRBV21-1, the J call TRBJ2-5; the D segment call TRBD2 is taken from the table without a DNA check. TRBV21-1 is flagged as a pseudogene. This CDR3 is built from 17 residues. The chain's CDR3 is CASRKKTSGGLQETQYF. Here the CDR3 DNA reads TGTGCCAGCCGAAAGAAAACTAGCGGGGGCCTCCAAGAGACCCAGTACTTC.

This chain's CDR3 is CASSAPGTNQPQHF. The CDR3, as DNA: TGCGCCAGCAGCGCACCCGGGACGAATCAGCCCCAGCATTTT. V gene TRBV4-1 combines with J gene TRBJ1-5; tentative D call: TRBD1 (5 bases). From germline, CDR1 is MGHRA and CDR2 YSYEKL. This CDR3 is built from 14 residues. V lost 5 bases and J 4 bases, leaving 12 bases between the germline ends.

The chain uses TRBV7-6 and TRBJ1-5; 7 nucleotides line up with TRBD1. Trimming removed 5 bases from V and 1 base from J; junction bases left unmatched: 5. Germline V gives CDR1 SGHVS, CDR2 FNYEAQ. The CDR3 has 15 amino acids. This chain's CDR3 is CASSLKQGSNQPQHF. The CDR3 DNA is TGTGCCAGCAGCCTGAAACAGGGGAGCAATCAGCCCCAGCATTTT.

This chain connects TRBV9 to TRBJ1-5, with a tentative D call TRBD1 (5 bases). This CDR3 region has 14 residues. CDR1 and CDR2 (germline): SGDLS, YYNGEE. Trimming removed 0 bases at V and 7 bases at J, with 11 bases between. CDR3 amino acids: CASSVAGRGQPQHF. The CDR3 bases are TGTGCCAGCAGCGTAGCTGGAAGGGGACAGCCCCAGCATTTT.

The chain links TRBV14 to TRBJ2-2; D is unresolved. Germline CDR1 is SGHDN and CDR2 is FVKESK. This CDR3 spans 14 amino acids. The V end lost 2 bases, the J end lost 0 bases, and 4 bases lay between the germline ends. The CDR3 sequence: CASSQLTNTGELFF. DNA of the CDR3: TGTGCCAGCAGCCAATTAACGAACACCGGGGAGCTGTTTTTT.